The text below deals with one TCR beta chain. Its target is not known. CDR1 and CDR2 (germline): SNHLY, FYNNEI. V was cut by 3 bases and J by 12 bases, with 18 bases left in between. The CDR3 is made up of 14 amino acids. The data were obtained in a study of T cell responses to AZD1222 COVID-19 vaccine. Study conclusions and caveats: Baseline antibody screening turned up just six or seven seropositive AZD1222 recipients. Females made up more of the donors, who were largely white British, and clonal diversity may have come out too low.

The method was immunoSEQ multiplex PCR; TCRdb's version includes in-frame clones alone and lacks a portion of them. The profile shows some 150,000 clones, approximately 88% of them singletons. This clonotype was sampled from an adult who received the MenACWY meningococcal vaccine as a control. The rearrangement uses TRBV2 and TRBJ2-1; D is ambiguous. The specimen comprised peripheral blood, sampled 28 days after the second dose of the MenACWY control vaccine. This CDR3 reads CASSEYGPSTGQFF. The CDR3 DNA reads as TGTGCCAGCAGTGAGTACGGCCCGAGTACGGGGCAGTTCTTC.